The clone carrying this T cell receptor beta chain appeared a few times. Antigen unknown. These data belong to a study of identical twins. Study-level findings and limits: Excess sharing by twins proved weaker in beta out-of-frame sequences. Not following the same donors, the study drew its conclusions from cross-sectional statistical analysis. Among monozygotic twins, out-of-frame TCR alpha sharing exceeded what models predicted.

CDR1 is MNHNS and CDR2 is SASEGT in the germline V gene. Trimming removed 6 bases at V and 0 bases at J, with 18 bases between. This CDR3 contains 16 residues. Unique molecular identifiers were in the cDNA, with template-switch universal primer binding. MiXCR, applied by TCRdb to the 5' RACE reads, yields one record per CDR3 protein. The profile shows approximately 700,000 distinct CDR3 sequences, roughly 6.2% of them singletons. The receptor comes from a man younger than 35 in good health. The specimen sequenced was naive T cells sorted from blood. The gene calls are TRBV6-1 and TRBJ2-7; D gene ambiguous. The CDR3 DNA sequence: TGTGCCAGCAGCCCTCCCCCCTACTTGAGCTCCTACGAGCAGTACTTC. Protein product: CASSPPPYLSSYEQYF.